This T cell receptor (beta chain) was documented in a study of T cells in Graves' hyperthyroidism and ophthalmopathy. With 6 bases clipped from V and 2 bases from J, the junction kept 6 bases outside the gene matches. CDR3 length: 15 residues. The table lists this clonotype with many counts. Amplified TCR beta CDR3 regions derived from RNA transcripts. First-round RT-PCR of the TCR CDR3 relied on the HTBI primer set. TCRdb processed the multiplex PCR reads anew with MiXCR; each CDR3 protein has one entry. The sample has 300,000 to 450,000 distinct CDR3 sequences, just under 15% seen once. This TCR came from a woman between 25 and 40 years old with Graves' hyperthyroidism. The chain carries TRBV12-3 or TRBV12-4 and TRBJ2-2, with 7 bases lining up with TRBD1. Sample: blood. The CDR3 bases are TGTGCCAGCAGACCGGGACAGCAAAACACCGGGGAGCTGTTTTTT. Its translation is CASRPGQQNTGELFF.